These 11 T cell receptor beta chains share one sample of origin, sequenced in a study of cytomegalovirus exposure and HLA in healthy donors. With 60 Vbeta and 13 Jbeta primers, the PCR was carried out. The method was immunoSEQ multiplex PCR; TCRdb's version includes in-frame clones alone and lacks a portion of them. The sample contains about 120,000 clones, 80% of which appear only once. Sequencing used PBMCs. These receptors all stem from a female donor in good health and CMV-seropositive.

This chain joins TRBV7-3 and TRBJ2-7, with D uncertain. The V gene's germline CDR1 is SGHTA and CDR2 FQGTGA. V shed 2 bases and J shed 5 bases, with 13 bases lying between them. The CDR3 spans 14 residues. The CDR3: CASSLVGSRDEQYF. CDR3 coding DNA: TGTGCCAGCAGCTTAGTGGGCAGCCGTGACGAGCAGTACTTC.

This clone was seen a single time. V and J are TRBV6-5 and TRBJ2-7; D may be TRBD2 (6 bases). Germline V CDR1 and CDR2: MNHEY, SVGAGI. V lost 0 bases and J 4 bases, leaving 13 bases between the germline ends. This CDR3 has 15 amino acids. The CDR3 nucleotides are TGTGCCAGCAGTTACTCAGGGAGGTTTGGGTACGAGCAGTACTTC. Amino acid sequence: CASSYSGRFGYEQYF.

The V call is TRBV5-4, the J call TRBJ2-5; maybe TRBD2 (6 bases). V was shortened by 4 bases and J by 2 bases, with 15 bases between the two germline ends. The V gene's germline CDR1 is SGHNT and CDR2 YYREEE (reference sequence). This CDR3 is built from 15 residues. CDR3 amino acids: CASSRDSLRQETQYF. The CDR3 DNA is TGTGCCAGCAGCCGGGACTCCCTGAGACAAGAGACCCAGTACTTC.

This sequence joins TRBV9 and TRBJ2-4; TRBD1 agrees at 10 bases. The CDR3 spans 16 residues. Trimming removed 2 bases from V and 3 bases from J; junction bases left unmatched: 5. Germline V gene sequence: CDR1 SGDLS, CDR2 YYNGEE. CDR3 in amino acids: CASSVGQGVDKNIQYF. The CDR3 nucleotides read TGTGCCAGCAGCGTCGGACAGGGGGTTGACAAAAACATTCAGTACTTC.

This clone has a single count. The chain carries TRBV5-1 and TRBJ1-4, with D possibly being TRBD1 (6 bases). With 2 bases removed from V and 8 bases from J, the gap between germline ends came to 10 bases. CDR3 length equals 13 residues. From germline, CDR1 is SGHRS and CDR2 YFSETQ. The CDR3: CASSFAGVEKLFF. CDR3 nucleotide sequence: TGCGCCAGCAGCTTCGCAGGGGTCGAAAAACTGTTTTTT.

The rearrangement uses TRBV2 and TRBJ1-6; 8 bases fit TRBD1. The CDR3 runs 14 residues. With 7 bases clipped from V and 7 bases from J, the junction kept 6 bases outside the gene matches. Germline CDR1 reads SNHLY; CDR2 reads FYNNEI. The CDR3, as DNA: TGTGCCAGCACCCCTGGGACAGGAAATTCACCCCTCCACTTT. This encodes CASTPGTGNSPLHF.

The CDR3 is CASSPPPGANWELFF. CDR3 nucleotide sequence: TGTGCCAGCTCACCACCCCCAGGGGCTAATTGGGAACTGTTTTTT. The V gene is TRBV18, the J gene TRBJ1-4; D is perhaps TRBD1 (6 bases). With 0 bases removed from V and 12 bases from J, the gap between germline ends came to 17 bases. This CDR3 comprises 15 residues. The germline gives CDR1 KGHSH, CDR2 LQKENI.

This clone has only a few counts. J is TRBJ2-5 and V is TRBV2; 10 bases align to TRBD2. CDR1 is SNHLY, CDR2 FYNNEI, per germline. The CDR3 has 17 amino acids. Trimming took 2 bases from V and 2 from J; bases not matched to a gene: 8. CDR3 protein: CASSELGSGGVQETQYF. DNA of the CDR3: TGTGCCAGCAGTGAATTGGGGAGCGGGGGGGTACAAGAGACCCAGTACTTC.

This clone was seen a handful of times. V and J are TRBV7-9 and TRBJ1-4, with D possibly matching TRBD1 (5 bases). This CDR3 has 15 residues. V lost 4 bases and J 8 bases, leaving 17 bases between the germline ends. CDR1 is SEHNR and CDR2 is FQNEAQ in the germline V gene (reference sequence). CDR3 coding DNA: TGTGCCAGCAGCTCCACGGAGGGGATAACGGAAAAACTGTTTTTT. Its protein product is CASSSTEGITEKLFF.

This chain uses TRBV27 with TRBJ2-1, with 14 bases aligning to TRBD2. The CDR3 is made up of 14 amino acids. Germline trimming cut 6 bases from V and 8 bases from J; bases unmatched to any gene: 3. Germline values: CDR1 MNHEY, CDR2 SMNVEV (reference sequence). Here the CDR3 DNA reads TGTGCCAGCAGGGAGACTAGCGGGGGGGATGAGCAGTTCTTC. The encoded protein is CASRETSGGDEQFF.

The CDR3 loop is CASSGGSAKNIQYF. CDR3 coding DNA: TGTGCCAGCAGTGGAGGTTCAGCCAAAAACATTCAGTACTTC. The chain combines TRBV28 with TRBJ2-4; D is possibly TRBD2 (5 bases). The CDR3 runs to 14 residues. Trimming left V 5 bases short and J 0 bases short, with 8 bases between. Germline V gives CDR1 MDHEN, CDR2 SYDVKM.